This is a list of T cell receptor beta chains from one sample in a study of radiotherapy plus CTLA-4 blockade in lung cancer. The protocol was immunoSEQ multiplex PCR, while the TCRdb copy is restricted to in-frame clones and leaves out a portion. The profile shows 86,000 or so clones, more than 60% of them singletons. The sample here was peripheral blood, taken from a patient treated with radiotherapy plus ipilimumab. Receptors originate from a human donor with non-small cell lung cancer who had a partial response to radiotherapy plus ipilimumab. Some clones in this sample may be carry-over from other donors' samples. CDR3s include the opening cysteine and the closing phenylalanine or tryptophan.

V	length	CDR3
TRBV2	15	CASSPYSTPNEKLFF
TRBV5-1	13	CASSFADSDTQYF
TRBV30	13	CAWSVQGGQPQHF
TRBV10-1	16	CASRSWAMQGKDTQYF
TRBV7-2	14	CASSPSYTGNIQYF
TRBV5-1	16	CASSSYSGGSYNEQFF
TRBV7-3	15	CASSRVSGNTDTQYF
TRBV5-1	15	CASSLTSGGRDEQFF
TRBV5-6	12	CASSRQGGTQYF
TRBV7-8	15	CASSLKGALNSPLHF
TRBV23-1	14	CASRQAGVFNEQFF
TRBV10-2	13	CASYPLGGGADSF
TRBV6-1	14	CASSGTSGNYEQYF